Listed here are 27 T cell receptor beta chains from one sample, sequenced in a study of shared clonotypes between healthy human individuals. Data came from immunoSEQ multiplex PCR; TCRdb stores just in-frame clones and leaves some out. The repertoire holds about 1 million clones, roughly 70% seen once, with about 1.5% in the top ten. The sequenced sample was memory CD4+ T cells sorted from blood. The subset: CD45RA-negative fraction. The receptor set was obtained from a man younger than 35 in good health.

The chain combines TRBV29-1 with TRBJ2-5, with a weak D call TRBD2 (5 bases). This CDR3 comprises 13 residues. Germline-derived CDR1 and CDR2 are SQVTM and ANQGSEA. Trimming stripped 2 bases from V and 4 bases from J, with 11 bases between. The CDR3 DNA reads as TGCAGCGTTGAATTACGGGCGGGAGAGACCCAGTACTTC. This codes for CSVELRAGETQYF. Full variable domain (outside the CDR3, taken from reference TRBV29-1 and TRBJ2-5): SAVISQKPSRDICQRGTSLTIQCQVDSQVTMMFWYRQQPGQSLTLIATANQGSEATYESGFVIDKFPISRPNLTFSTLTVSNMSPEDSSIYLCSVELRAGETQYFGPGTRLLVL.

This sequence joins TRBV19 and TRBJ1-3; D gene uncertain. V was shortened by 4 bases and J by 0 bases, with 10 bases between the two germline ends. The CDR3 has 15 amino acids. Germline CDR1 LNHDA, CDR2 SQIVND (reference sequence). CDR3 protein: CASSTPGNSGNTIYF. CDR3 nucleotides: TGTGCCAGTAGTACCCCGGGCAACTCTGGAAACACCATATATTTT.

The rearrangement links TRBV29-1 to TRBJ1-4; a weak D match, TRBD1 (5 bases). The CDR3 is 15 residues long. V shed 4 bases and J shed 7 bases, with 19 bases lying between them. Germline CDR1 is SQVTM and CDR2 is ANQGSEA. The CDR3 loop is CSVAATGGRSEKLFF. For the CDR3, the DNA is TGCAGCGTTGCGGCAACCGGGGGACGCAGTGAAAAACTGTTTTTT.

The chain joins TRBV2 to TRBJ2-7, with 9 bases identical to TRBD2. The ends lost 2 bases at V and 6 bases at J; junction bases unmatched: 8. This CDR3 is 15 amino acids long. The germline gives CDR1 SNHLY, CDR2 FYNNEI. The CDR3 DNA reads TGTGCCAGCAGTGAATCTGGCCTAGCGGGACGCGAGCAGTACTTC. This sequence encodes CASSESGLAGREQYF.

This clone has just one count. This chain joins TRBV10-3 and TRBJ2-2; weak D call: TRBD1 (6 bases). CDR3 length: 11 residues. Between the trimmed V and J ends, which lost 8 bases and 7 bases, there was a span of 8 bases. Germline CDR1 ENHRY, CDR2 SYGVKD. CDR3 residues: CAIEGGGELFF. In DNA, the CDR3 is TGTGCCATCGAAGGGGGCGGGGAGCTGTTTTTT.

This clone was detected once. The genes are TRBV15 and TRBJ2-7, with D perhaps TRBD2 (5 bases). CDR3 length: 18 amino acids. CDR1 LNHNV and CDR2 YYDKDF come from the germline V gene (reference sequence). V was shortened by 0 bases and J by 2 bases, with 20 bases between the two germline ends. The CDR3 region has the DNA TGTGCCACCAGCAGAGATAAGCTAAGCGGCTCCATAACCTACGAGCAGTACTTC. Protein: CATSRDKLSGSITYEQYF.

The rearrangement joins TRBV5-1 to TRBJ2-2, with D uncertain. V lost 5 bases and J 0 bases, leaving 14 bases between the germline ends. From germline, CDR1 is SGHRS and CDR2 YFSETQ. The CDR3 extends over 16 amino acids. The DNA for the CDR3 is TGCGCCAGCAGTCACGTCGTAAATCCGAACACCGGGGAGCTGTTTTTT. This translates into CASSHVVNPNTGELFF.

This chain uses TRBV6-1 with TRBJ2-7, with 8 positions matching TRBD1. The ends lost 3 bases at V and 7 bases at J; junction bases unmatched: 8. Germline loops: CDR1 MNHNS, CDR2 SASEGT. The CDR3 is made up of 14 amino acids. In DNA form, the CDR3 reads TGTGCCAGCAGTGAGGACAGGGAAGTTGTTGAGCAGTACTTC. Amino acid sequence: CASSEDREVVEQYF.

The rearrangement joins TRBV28 to TRBJ1-1; maybe TRBD1 (6 bases). Trimming stripped 7 bases from V and 4 bases from J, with 19 bases between. This CDR3 comprises 15 residues. From germline, CDR1 is MDHEN and CDR2 SYDVKM. CDR3 nucleotide sequence: TGTGCCAGCACCGTGGGGGGCTCTTCGGGCACTGAAGCTTTCTTT. It yields the protein CASTVGGSSGTEAFF.

The V and J genes are TRBV27 and TRBJ2-5, with D possibly called TRBD1 or TRBD2 (5 bases each). V was cut by 2 bases and J by 3 bases, with 16 bases left in between. This CDR3 region has 16 residues. Germline CDR1 reads MNHEY; CDR2 reads SMNVEV (reference sequence). The CDR3 DNA sequence: TGTGCCAGCAGTTTAGTCGTCCGGGACGGAGAAGAGACCCAGTACTTC. Translation: CASSLVVRDGEETQYF.

This clone was picked up one time. V and J are TRBV30 and TRBJ2-5, with TRBD2 identical over 9 bases. The CDR3 runs to 15 residues. Germline-derived CDR1 and CDR2 are GTSNPN and SVGIG (reference sequence). Trimming cost V 4 bases and J 7 bases; bases outside gene matches: 13. CDR3 coding DNA: TGTGCCTGGATAAAGGCGGGAGGGCCAAGGGGGACCCAGTACTTC. Protein sequence: CAWIKAGGPRGTQYF.

The rearrangement uses TRBV2 and TRBJ2-1, with 11 bases that match TRBD2. Germline lookup yields CDR1 SNHLY and CDR2 FYNNEI. The CDR3 spans 15 residues. With V trimmed by 7 bases and J by 8 bases, 10 bases remained unmatched. DNA of the CDR3: TGTGCCAGCACCCCTGGGCTAGCGGGAGGATATGAGCAGTTCTTC. Protein: CASTPGLAGGYEQFF.

This clone was observed a few times. V is TRBV6-5 and J is TRBJ1-1; D remains ambiguous. V was trimmed by 2 bases and J by 11 bases, leaving 18 bases between them. Looked up from germline, CDR1 is MNHEY and CDR2 is SVGAGI. The CDR3 totals 14 residues. The CDR3 DNA reads as TGTGCCAGCAGTTACGGGCCTCATGAGCCGTCGGCTTTCTTT. This gives the protein CASSYGPHEPSAFF.

This clone appeared many times. DNA for the CDR3: TGTGCCAGCAGCTCGACCGGACAGGGACCGAATTCACCCCTCCACTTT. Translated, it gives CASSSTGQGPNSPLHF. The rearrangement uses TRBV2 and TRBJ1-6; TRBD1 matches 8 bases. The CDR3 contains 16 residues. Trimming cost V 6 bases and J 7 bases; bases outside gene matches: 11. CDR1 SNHLY and CDR2 FYNNEI come from the germline V gene.

This clone was counted between two and nine times. The chain carries TRBV6-1 and TRBJ1-6; 7 nucleotides match TRBD1. Germline CDR1 reads MNHNS; CDR2 reads SASEGT. This CDR3 spans 14 amino acids. With V trimmed by 7 bases and J by 10 bases, 10 bases remained unmatched. CDR3 in DNA: TGTGCCAGCACCGACAGACAGGGAGAATCACCCCTCCACTTT. Its protein is CASTDRQGESPLHF.

This clone has a handful of counts. The chain links TRBV29-1 to TRBJ1-2; D is uncertain. The CDR3 has 12 amino acids. V lost 7 bases to trimming and J lost 7 bases, with 16 bases between them. Germline loops: CDR1 SQVTM, CDR2 ANQGSEA. The CDR3 reads CSDALTLRGYTF. The CDR3 DNA sequence: TGCAGCGATGCCCTGACGTTGCGTGGCTACACCTTC.

The J gene is TRBJ2-6, the V gene TRBV6-4; D is unclear. V was clipped by 0 bases and J by 0 bases, with 3 bases between them. Germline V gene lookup returns CDR1 MRHNA and CDR2 SNTAGT. This CDR3 contains 15 residues. CDR3 DNA: TGTGCCAGCAGTGACTCCCACTCTGGGGCCAACGTCCTGACTTTC. The encoded protein is CASSDSHSGANVLTF.

The chain carries TRBV12-1 and TRBJ2-7; TRBD1 was called by the table and not checked on the DNA. TRBV12-1 is flagged as a pseudogene. This CDR3 is 17 amino acids long. The CDR3 sequence is CASSNPGPGKFIYEQYF. The CDR3 DNA follows: TGTGCCAGCAGCAACCCGGGCCCAGGGAAGTTTATTTACGAGCAGTACTTC.

The chain recombines TRBV10-2 with TRBJ2-1; 9 nucleotides agree with TRBD2. CDR1 and CDR2 (germline): WSHSY, SAAADI. The CDR3 covers 18 residues. The V segment lost 6 bases and the J segment 4 bases; nucleotides outside the gene matches: 16. The CDR3 is CASSTHSGSKGGYNEQFF. The CDR3 nucleotides read TGCGCCAGCAGCACACATAGCGGGAGTAAAGGGGGGTACAATGAGCAGTTCTTC.

This clone was found once. The V and J genes are TRBV5-1 and TRBJ1-2; 7 nucleotides line up with TRBD1. V was clipped by 6 bases and J by 8 bases; unmatched bases: 13. Germline V gene data show CDR1 as SGHRS and CDR2 as YFSETQ. This CDR3 is built from 14 residues. As DNA, the CDR3 is TGCGCCAGCACGCCGGAGGGGGCCCCCGGGGGCTACACCTTC. Amino acids: CASTPEGAPGGYTF.

V is TRBV18 and J is TRBJ1-2; 7 bases map to TRBD1. V was pared by 6 bases and J by 6 bases, with 7 bases of the junction left unmatched. Germline V gene lookup returns CDR1 KGHSH and CDR2 LQKENI. The CDR3 runs to 13 residues. CDR3 nucleotide sequence: TGTGCCAGCTCGCCTGGGACAGAAGATGGCTACACCTTC. Amino acids: CASSPGTEDGYTF.

This chain links TRBV25-1 with TRBJ1-5, with D possibly being TRBD1 (5 bases). CDR3 length equals 13 residues. Trimming removed 4 bases from V and 6 bases from J, with 10 bases in between. Per germline, CDR1 MGHDK and CDR2 SYGVNS. The CDR3 nucleotides are TGTGCCAGCAGTGGGCAGGGCGCTCAGCCCCAGCATTTT. Its translation is CASSGQGAQPQHF.

This clone was counted a few times. The rearrangement joins TRBV25-1 to TRBJ1-4, with D uncertain. V was shortened by 3 bases and J by 8 bases, with 10 bases between the two germline ends. The CDR3 has 13 residues. Germline CDR1 and CDR2: MGHDK and SYGVNS. In DNA form, the CDR3 reads TGTGCCAGCAGTGATCTGGTTGGCGAAAAACTGTTTTTT. It specifies CASSDLVGEKLFF.

The chain combines TRBV25-1 with TRBJ1-6, with a tentative D call TRBD1 (6 bases). The CDR3 extends over 14 amino acids. The ends were cut back, 2 bases at V and 10 bases at J, with 12 bases in the middle. Per germline, CDR1 MGHDK and CDR2 SYGVNS. The CDR3 is CASSEAGAGSPLHF. CDR3 coding DNA: TGTGCCAGCAGTGAAGCAGGGGCCGGGTCACCCCTCCACTTT.

This clone was observed a handful of times. The chain joins TRBV28 to TRBJ2-7, with D hard to call. The CDR3 runs 11 residues. Germline V CDR1 and CDR2: MDHEN, SYDVKM. The V gene lost 6 bases and the J gene lost 5 bases, with 8 bases spanning the gap. The CDR3 spells CASSSWHEQYF. The CDR3 nucleotides are TGTGCCAGCAGCTCCTGGCACGAGCAGTACTTC.

Ten or more counts support this clone. Other DNA sequences from this sample encode an identical CDR3 as well. The V gene is TRBV12-5, the J gene TRBJ2-2; 8 bases fit TRBD1. Germline trimming cut 6 bases from V and 4 bases from J; bases unmatched to any gene: 7. The CDR3 runs 15 residues. Germline V CDR1 and CDR2: LGHNT, FRNRAP. The CDR3 DNA is TGTGCTAGTGGCCTTGGACAGGGAGCCACCGGGGAGCTGTTTTTT. It yields the protein CASGLGQGATGELFF.

This chain connects TRBV6-6 to TRBJ2-1, with D unresolved. The CDR3 contains 14 residues. CDR1 is MNHNY and CDR2 is SVGAGI in the germline V gene (reference sequence). With 7 bases removed from V and 9 bases from J, the gap between germline ends came to 19 bases. The CDR3 sequence is CASTPVGVGGEQFF. DNA for the CDR3: TGTGCCAGCACCCCAGTTGGGGTTGGTGGTGAGCAGTTCTTC.